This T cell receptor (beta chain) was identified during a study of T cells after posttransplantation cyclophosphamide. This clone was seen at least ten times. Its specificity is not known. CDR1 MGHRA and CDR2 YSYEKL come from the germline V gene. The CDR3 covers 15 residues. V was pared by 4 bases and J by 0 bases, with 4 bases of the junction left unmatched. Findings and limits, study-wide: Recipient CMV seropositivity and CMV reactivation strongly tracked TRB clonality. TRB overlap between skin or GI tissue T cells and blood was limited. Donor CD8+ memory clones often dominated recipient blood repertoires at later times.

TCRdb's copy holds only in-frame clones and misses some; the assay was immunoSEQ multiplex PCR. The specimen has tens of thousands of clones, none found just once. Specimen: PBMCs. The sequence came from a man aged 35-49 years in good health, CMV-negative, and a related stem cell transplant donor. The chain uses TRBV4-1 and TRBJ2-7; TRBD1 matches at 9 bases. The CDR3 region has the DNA TGCGCCAGCAGCCTAGGACAGGGGAGCTCCTACGAGCAGTACTTC. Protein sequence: CASSLGQGSSYEQYF.